This T cell receptor (beta chain) was observed in a study of cytomegalovirus exposure and HLA in healthy donors (dated by TCRdb to the late 2010s). Turning to the overall study: According to a later analysis, the 120 validation repertoires were produced on the same platform as the roughly 720 repertoires of the first cohort. In addition to the first cohort of approximately 650 subjects, a separate validation cohort of some 120 different subjects was used. To predict cytomegalovirus infection status, the study brought together high-throughput TCR immunosequencing, statistical association of individual TCRs with disease status, and machine learning. The study was designed to test whether signatures of past pathogen exposure could be identified by cataloging public T cell receptors. Paper-wide results and their limitations: A later analysis found that TCRs clustered in the first cohort also tended to co-occur in the roughly 120 validation repertoires, with about 94% of cluster scores above 0. Across donors, most TCR sequences were observed very rarely, whereas some public TCRs were present in many individuals. The classifier was reported to diagnose cytomegalovirus status with high specificity and sensitivity in both the original and validation cohorts. The study gave a list of under 200 TCR beta chains associated with cytomegalovirus. In vitro tests confirmed that a few of the cytomegalovirus-associated TCR beta chains recognize cytomegalovirus antigens. A later analysis lacked HLA typing for the validation cohort, so it scored co-occurrence in that cohort across all 120 or so repertoires. The authors suggested that the approach could potentially be generalized to other disease states and immunological phenotypes.

Libraries came from the immunoSEQ multiplex PCR assay. The authors processed their data as follows. A statistical classification framework was built for diagnosing cytomegalovirus status from the catalog of TCR beta chain sequences. TCRdb limited this immuneACCESS table to in-frame rearrangements with V and J called. A share of clones is missing; checked studies link under half to unresolved V genes, and the rest is unexplained. Clone size and the V and J calls come from that table; the DNA yielded D and trimming. The sample data list about 190,000 clones, and roughly 83% of these were observed just once. The biggest ten clones account for about 1.5% of the sample. The donors belonged to the validation cohort of over a hundred subjects, which was separate from the 666-subject first cohort. Trimming accounts for 4 bases at V and 3 bases at J, while the number of junction bases matched to no gene is 4. CDR1 and CDR2 are drawn from the germline V gene (reference sequence): SEHNR, FQNEAQ. The CDR3 sequence holds 14 residues, the cysteine and phenylalanine included. Only the CDR3 part of the read is kept: 42 bases, read in frame from the first base.

Remarks on this clone: Its recognized antigen is unknown. Base qualities are not provided; no much larger clone lies one nucleotide away.

Sequenced sample: PBMCs. This receptor chain uses TRBV7-9 and TRBJ1-1; TRBD1 lines up with 8 middle nucleotides. This sequence was found in a woman aged 18-29 years in good health and CMV-seronegative. The CDR3: CASSSAGGHTEAFF. The DNA is TGTGCCAGCAGCTCTGCAGGGGGCCACACTGAAGCTTTCTTT.